This T cell receptor beta chain was captured in a study of shared T cell receptors in the human thymus. This clone was seen a handful of times. Clones were sequenced by immunoSEQ multiplex PCR, and TCRdb holds only the in-frame ones, with some missing. The sample includes about 660,000 clones, 87% of them seen just once. The CDR3 is 13 amino acids. V was shortened by 0 bases and J by 5 bases, with 8 bases between the two germline ends. The germline V gene has CDR1 SGDLS and CDR2 YYNGEE. The same data also went into a second study, on human thymus T cells. Per that paper: Blood and thymic repertoires both appeared biased in V and J gene usage.

The sequenced sample consisted of thymocytes. The sequence was collected from a boy younger than two with a congenital heart defect. The V and J genes are TRBV9 and TRBJ1-2; D is unresolved. The CDR3 here is CASSVDGVYGYTF. CDR3 nucleotide sequence: TGTGCCAGCAGCGTAGACGGGGTTTATGGCTACACCTTC.